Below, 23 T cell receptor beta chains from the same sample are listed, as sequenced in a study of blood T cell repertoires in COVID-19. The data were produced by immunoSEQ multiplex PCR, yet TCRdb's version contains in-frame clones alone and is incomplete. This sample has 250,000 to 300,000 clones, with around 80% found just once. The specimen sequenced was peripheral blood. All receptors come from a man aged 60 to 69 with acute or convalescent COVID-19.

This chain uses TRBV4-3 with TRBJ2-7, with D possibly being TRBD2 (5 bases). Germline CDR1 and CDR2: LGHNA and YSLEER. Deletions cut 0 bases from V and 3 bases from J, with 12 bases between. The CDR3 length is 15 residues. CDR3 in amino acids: CASSQDRFSGYEQYF. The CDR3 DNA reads TGCGCCAGCAGCCAAGATCGGTTCAGCGGCTACGAGCAGTACTTC.

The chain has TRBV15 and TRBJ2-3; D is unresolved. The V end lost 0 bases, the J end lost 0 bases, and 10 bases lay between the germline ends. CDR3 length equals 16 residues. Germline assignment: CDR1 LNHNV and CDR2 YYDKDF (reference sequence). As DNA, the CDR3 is TGTGCCACCAGCAGAGAACAGACCTCTAGCACAGATACGCAGTATTTT. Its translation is CATSREQTSSTDTQYF.

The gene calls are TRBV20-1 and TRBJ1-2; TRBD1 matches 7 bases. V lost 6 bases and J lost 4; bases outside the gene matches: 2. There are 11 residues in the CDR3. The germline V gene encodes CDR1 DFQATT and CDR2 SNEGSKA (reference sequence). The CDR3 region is CSAGGGYGYTF. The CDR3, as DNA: TGCAGTGCAGGGGGCGGCTATGGCTACACCTTC.

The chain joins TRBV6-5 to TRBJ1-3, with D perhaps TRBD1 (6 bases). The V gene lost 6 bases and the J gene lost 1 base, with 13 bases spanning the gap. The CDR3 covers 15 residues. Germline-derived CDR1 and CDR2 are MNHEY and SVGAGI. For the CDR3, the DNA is TGTGCCAGCAGCCTCGGACAGAATTCTGGAAACACCATATATTTT. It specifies CASSLGQNSGNTIYF.

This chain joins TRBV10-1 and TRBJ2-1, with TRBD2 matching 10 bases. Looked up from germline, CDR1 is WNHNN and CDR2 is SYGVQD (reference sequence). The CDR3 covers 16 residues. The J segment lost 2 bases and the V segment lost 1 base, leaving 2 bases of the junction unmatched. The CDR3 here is CASSEFSGGAYNEQFF. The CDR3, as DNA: TGCGCCAGCAGTGAGTTCAGCGGGGGGGCCTACAATGAGCAGTTCTTC.

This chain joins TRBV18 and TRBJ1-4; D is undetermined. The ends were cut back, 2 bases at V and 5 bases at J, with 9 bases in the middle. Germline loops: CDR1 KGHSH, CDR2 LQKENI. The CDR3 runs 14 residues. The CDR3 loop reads CASSPNGGNEKLFF. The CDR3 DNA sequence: TGTGCCAGCTCACCAAACGGCGGGAATGAAAAACTGTTTTTT.

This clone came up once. CDR3 in DNA: TGCGCCAGCAGCTTGGCGAGCGGGGCGACCTACGAGCAGTACTTC. Residues: CASSLASGATYEQYF. V is TRBV5-1 and J is TRBJ2-7, with 7 bases matching TRBD2. Germline trimming cut 0 bases from V and 2 bases from J; bases unmatched to any gene: 5. Germline V gene data show CDR1 as SGHRS and CDR2 as YFSETQ. The CDR3 contains 15 residues.

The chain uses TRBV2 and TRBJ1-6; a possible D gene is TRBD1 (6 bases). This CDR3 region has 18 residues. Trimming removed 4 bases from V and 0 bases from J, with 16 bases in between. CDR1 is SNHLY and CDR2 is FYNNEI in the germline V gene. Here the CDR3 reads CASSGGPSPLSYNSPLHF. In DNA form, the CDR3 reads TGTGCCAGCAGTGGGGGGCCTTCCCCCCTCTCCTATAATTCACCCCTCCACTTT. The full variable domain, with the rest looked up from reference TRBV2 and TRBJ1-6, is EPEVTQTPSHQVTQMGQEVILRCVPISNHLYFYWYRQILGQKVEFLVSFYNNEISEKSEIFDDQFSVERPDGSNFTLKIRSTKLEDSAMYFCASSGGPSPLSYNSPLHFGNGTRLTVT.

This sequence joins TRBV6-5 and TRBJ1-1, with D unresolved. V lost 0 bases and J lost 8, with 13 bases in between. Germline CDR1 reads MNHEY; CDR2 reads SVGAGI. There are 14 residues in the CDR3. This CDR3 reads CASSYSSVHLEAFF. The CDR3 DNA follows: TGTGCCAGCAGTTACTCGTCGGTCCACCTAGAAGCTTTCTTT.

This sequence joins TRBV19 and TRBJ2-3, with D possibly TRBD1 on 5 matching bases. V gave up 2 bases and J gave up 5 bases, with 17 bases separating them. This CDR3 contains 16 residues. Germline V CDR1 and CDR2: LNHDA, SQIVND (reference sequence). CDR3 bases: TGTGCCAGTAGTATATCAGGGAACCAGCGTCGAGATACGCAGTATTTT. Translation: CASSISGNQRRDTQYF.

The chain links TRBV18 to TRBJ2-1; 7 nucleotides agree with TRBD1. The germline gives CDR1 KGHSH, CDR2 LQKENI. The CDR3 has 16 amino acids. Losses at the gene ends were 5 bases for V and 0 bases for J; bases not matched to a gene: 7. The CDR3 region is CASSTTGTSSYNEQFF. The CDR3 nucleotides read TGTGCCAGCTCAACGACAGGGACCAGCTCCTACAATGAGCAGTTCTTC.

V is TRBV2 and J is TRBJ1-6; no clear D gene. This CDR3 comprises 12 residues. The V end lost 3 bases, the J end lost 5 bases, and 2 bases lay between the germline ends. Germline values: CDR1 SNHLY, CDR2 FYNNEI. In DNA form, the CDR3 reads TGTGCCAGCAGTGACAATAATTCACCCCTCCACTTT. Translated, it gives CASSDNNSPLHF.

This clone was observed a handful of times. This CDR3 is CASSSRQVVNSPLHF. The CDR3 bases are TGTGCCAGCAGCTCCAGACAGGTAGTCAATTCACCCCTCCACTTT. The chain combines TRBV11-2 with TRBJ1-6, with D possibly matching TRBD1 (6 bases). V lost 4 bases and J 7 bases, leaving 14 bases between the germline ends. This CDR3 is 15 amino acids long. Germline V gene sequence: CDR1 SGHAT, CDR2 FQNNGV.

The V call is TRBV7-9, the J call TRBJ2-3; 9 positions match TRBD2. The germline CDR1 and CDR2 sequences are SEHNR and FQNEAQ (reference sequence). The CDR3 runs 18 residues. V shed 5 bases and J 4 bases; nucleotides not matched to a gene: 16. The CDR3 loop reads CASSGGGRAGVSADTQYF. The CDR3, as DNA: TGTGCCAGCAGCGGTGGCGGGAGGGCCGGGGTGTCGGCAGATACGCAGTATTTT.

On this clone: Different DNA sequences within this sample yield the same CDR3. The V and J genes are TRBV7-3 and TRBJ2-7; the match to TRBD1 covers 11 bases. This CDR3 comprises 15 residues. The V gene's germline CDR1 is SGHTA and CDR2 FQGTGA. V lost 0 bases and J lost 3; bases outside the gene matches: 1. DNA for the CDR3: TGTGCCAGCAGCTTAACTGGGACAGGGGGCTACGAGCAGTACTTC. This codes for CASSLTGTGGYEQYF.

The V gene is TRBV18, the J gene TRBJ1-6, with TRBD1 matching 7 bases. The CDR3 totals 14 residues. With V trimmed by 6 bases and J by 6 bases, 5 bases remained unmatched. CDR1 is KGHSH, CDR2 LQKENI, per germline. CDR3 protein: CASSPGQTNSPLHF. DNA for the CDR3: TGTGCCAGCTCGCCGGGACAGACTAATTCACCCCTCCACTTT. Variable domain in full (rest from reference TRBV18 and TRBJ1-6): NAGVMQNPRHLVRRRGQEARLRCSPMKGHSHVYWYRQLPEEGLKFMVYLQKENIIDESGMPKERFSAEFPKEGPSILRIQQVVRGDSAAYFCASSPGQTNSPLHFGNGTRLTVT.

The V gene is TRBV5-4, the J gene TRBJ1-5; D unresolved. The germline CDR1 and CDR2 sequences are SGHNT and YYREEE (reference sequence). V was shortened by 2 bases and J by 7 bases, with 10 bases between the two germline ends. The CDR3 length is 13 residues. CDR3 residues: CASSLAPGQPQHF. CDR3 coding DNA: TGTGCCAGCAGCTTAGCCCCGGGACAGCCCCAGCATTTT.

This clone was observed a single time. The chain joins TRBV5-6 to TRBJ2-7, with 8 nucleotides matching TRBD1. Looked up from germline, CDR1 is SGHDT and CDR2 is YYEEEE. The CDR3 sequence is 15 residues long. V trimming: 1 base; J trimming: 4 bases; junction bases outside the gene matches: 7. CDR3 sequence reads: CASSLRPGGRYEQYF. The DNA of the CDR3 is TGTGCCAGCAGCTTGCGGCCAGGGGGCAGGTACGAGCAGTACTTC.

The CDR3 bases are TGTGCCAGCAGTTTATCCGGGACAGGGAACACCGGGGAGCTGTTTTTT. Its translation: CASSLSGTGNTGELFF. V usage is TRBV28 and J usage is TRBJ2-2, with 8 bases matching TRBD1. The ends lost 1 base at V and 1 base at J; junction bases unmatched: 2. The CDR3 sequence is 16 residues long. CDR1 is MDHEN and CDR2 is SYDVKM in the germline V gene.

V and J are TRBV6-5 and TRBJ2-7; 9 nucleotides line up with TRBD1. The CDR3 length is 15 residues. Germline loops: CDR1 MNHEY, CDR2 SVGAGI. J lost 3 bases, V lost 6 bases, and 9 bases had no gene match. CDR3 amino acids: CASREDRGNLYEQYF. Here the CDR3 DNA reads TGTGCCAGCAGAGAGGACAGGGGTAATCTCTACGAGCAGTACTTC.

The CDR3 DNA follows: TGTGCCAGCAGCGTAGAAGGGGCCCTCGGAAACACCATATATTTT. Its protein is CASSVEGALGNTIYF. The V and J genes are TRBV9 and TRBJ1-3; perhaps TRBD1 as D (5 bases). Trimming pared 0 bases from V and 4 bases from J, leaving 11 bases between. The CDR3 has 15 amino acids. Per germline, CDR1 SGDLS and CDR2 YYNGEE.

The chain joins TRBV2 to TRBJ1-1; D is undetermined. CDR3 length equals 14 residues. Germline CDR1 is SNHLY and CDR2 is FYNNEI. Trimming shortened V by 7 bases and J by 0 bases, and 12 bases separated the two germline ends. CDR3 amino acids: CASTPGYMNTEAFF. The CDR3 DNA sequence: TGTGCCAGCACTCCGGGGTACATGAACACTGAAGCTTTCTTT.

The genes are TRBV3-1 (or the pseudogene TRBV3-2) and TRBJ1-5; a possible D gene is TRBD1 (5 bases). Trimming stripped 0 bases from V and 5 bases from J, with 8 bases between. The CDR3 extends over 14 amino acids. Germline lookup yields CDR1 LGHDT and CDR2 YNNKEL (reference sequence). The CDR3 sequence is CASSQDPGYQPQHF. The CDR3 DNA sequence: TGTGCCAGCAGCCAAGATCCAGGGTATCAGCCCCAGCATTTT.